Following are 27 T cell receptor beta chains from one sample sequenced in a study of cytomegalovirus exposure and HLA in healthy donors. The PCR contained 60 Vbeta and 13 Jbeta primers. TCRdb's table, derived via immunoSEQ multiplex PCR, lists solely in-frame clones and lacks some. The data hold roughly 190,000 clones, with roughly 80% observed a single time. Material: PBMCs. These receptors originate from a woman in her 30s in good health and CMV-seropositive.

V and J are TRBV5-4 and TRBJ2-1; 9 nucleotides align to TRBD2. Germline V gene sequence: CDR1 SGHNT, CDR2 YYREEE (reference sequence). The length of the CDR3 is 16 residues. The J segment lost 5 bases and the V segment lost 0 bases, leaving 6 bases of the junction unmatched. The CDR3 is CASSLGGASGDNEQFF. CDR3 nucleotide sequence: TGTGCCAGCAGCTTGGGGGGGGCTAGCGGGGACAATGAGCAGTTCTTC.

This clone showed up just a few times. The J gene is TRBJ2-7, the V gene TRBV5-1; D gene ambiguous. V lost 0 bases and J lost 3, with 7 bases in between. Germline CDR1 reads SGHRS; CDR2 reads YFSETQ. The CDR3 has 13 residues. The CDR3 loop is CASSLGLIYEQYF. The DNA for the CDR3 is TGCGCCAGCAGCTTGGGGCTGATCTACGAGCAGTACTTC.

This chain uses TRBV15 with TRBJ1-1; D not resolved. The V gene's germline CDR1 is LNHNV and CDR2 YYDKDF (reference sequence). V was pared by 2 bases and J by 1 base, with 5 bases between. This CDR3 has 13 residues. The CDR3 DNA follows: TGTGCCACCAGCAGACCAGAGAACACTGAAGCTTTCTTT. Residues: CATSRPENTEAFF.

The chain employs TRBV5-4 and TRBJ1-6; no reliable D call. The CDR3 is 15 amino acids. Looked up from germline, CDR1 is SGHNT and CDR2 is YYREEE (reference sequence). Trimming stripped 4 bases from V and 9 bases from J, with 17 bases between. CDR3 nucleotide sequence: TGTGCCAGCAGCCCTGATCGGGTAACAAGTTCACCCCTCCACTTT. It translates to CASSPDRVTSSPLHF.

The genes are TRBV13 and TRBJ2-4; possibly TRBD2 for D (6 bases). The V end lost 5 bases, the J end lost 4 bases, and 12 bases lay between the germline ends. The germline gives CDR1 PRHDT, CDR2 FYEKMQ (reference sequence). This CDR3 region has 14 residues. CDR3 sequence reads: CASSVIAEKNIQYF. The CDR3 bases are TGTGCCAGCAGCGTTATAGCGGAGAAAAACATTCAGTACTTC.

The V and J genes are TRBV6-5 and TRBJ1-5, with D perhaps TRBD1 (5 bases). Germline-derived CDR1 and CDR2 are MNHEY and SVGAGI. This CDR3 comprises 13 residues. V was clipped by 6 bases and J by 6 bases, with 12 bases between them. The CDR3 protein is CASSRQYRQPQHF. CDR3 coding DNA: TGTGCCAGCAGCAGACAGTACCGTCAGCCCCAGCATTTT.

This chain connects TRBV30 to TRBJ1-6; TRBD1 aligns across 7 bases. Germline values: CDR1 GTSNPN, CDR2 SVGIG (reference sequence). V gave up 3 bases and J gave up 7 bases; unmatched junction bases: 9. This CDR3 region has 15 residues. The chain's CDR3 is CAWSFRGNRNSPLHF. The CDR3 region has the DNA TGTGCCTGGAGCTTCAGGGGGAACAGAAATTCACCCCTCCACTTT.

V and J are TRBV9 and TRBJ2-7, with D maybe TRBD2 (5 bases). V was clipped by 0 bases and J by 0 bases, with 7 bases between them. The CDR3 is made up of 14 amino acids. The germline V gene encodes CDR1 SGDLS and CDR2 YYNGEE. CDR3 in amino acids: CASSVGTLSYEQYF. The CDR3, as DNA: TGTGCCAGCAGCGTAGGGACTCTCTCCTACGAGCAGTACTTC.

This clone came up once. This chain uses TRBV4-2 with TRBJ2-5; the match to TRBD2 covers 8 bases. Germline CDR1 and CDR2: LGHNA and YNFKEQ. J gave up 9 bases and V 2 bases, and 20 bases lay outside the gene matches. The CDR3 is made up of 18 amino acids. The CDR3 reads CASSQPLGASGPREAQYF. The CDR3 DNA reads TGTGCCAGCAGCCAACCCCTTGGGGCTAGCGGGCCTAGGGAGGCCCAGTACTTC.

V is TRBV25-1 and J is TRBJ1-2; 9 positions match TRBD1. The CDR3 has 16 residues. With V trimmed by 4 bases and J by 2 bases, 8 bases remained unmatched. Germline V gene data show CDR1 as MGHDK and CDR2 as SYGVNS. CDR3 nucleotides: TGTGCCAGCAGTGCCCCGGGACAGGGACTCAACTATGGCTACACCTTC. It encodes CASSAPGQGLNYGYTF.

This clone turned up a few times. The chain joins TRBV2 to TRBJ2-1; TRBD2 matches at 9 bases. Germline values: CDR1 SNHLY, CDR2 FYNNEI. The CDR3 has 18 amino acids. The junction had 10 bases not matched to a gene; V was cut back by 3 bases and J by 1 base. CDR3 sequence (DNA): TGTGCCAGCAGTGAGTTGGGACTAGCCCGCCTGTCCTACAATGAGCAGTTCTTC. This encodes CASSELGLARLSYNEQFF. The full variable domain, in which reference TRBV2 and TRBJ2-1 provide the parts outside the CDR3, is EPEVTQTPSHQVTQMGQEVILRCVPISNHLYFYWYRQILGQKVEFLVSFYNNEISEKSEIFDDQFSVERPDGSNFTLKIRSTKLEDSAMYFCASSELGLARLSYNEQFFGPGTRLTVL.

The chain is built from TRBV10-3 and TRBJ2-7, with TRBD2 matching over 13 bases. The V gene's germline CDR1 is ENHRY and CDR2 SYGVKD. The ends lost 8 bases at V and 4 bases at J; junction bases unmatched: 11. The CDR3 runs 16 residues. CDR3 bases: TGTGCCATCGGGGGGTCGACTAGCGGGAGGTCGTACGAGCAGTACTTC. It codes for CAIGGSTSGRSYEQYF.

This CDR3 is CASSQGIPGTGKTNYGYTF. The CDR3 region has the DNA TGTGCCAGCAGCCAAGGGATACCTGGGACAGGCAAGACGAACTATGGCTACACCTTC. The chain links TRBV4-2 to TRBJ1-2, with 8 nucleotides matching TRBD1. Trimming cost V 1 base and J 2 bases; bases outside gene matches: 15. This CDR3 has 19 amino acids. Germline lookup yields CDR1 LGHNA and CDR2 YNFKEQ.

The table lists this clone with a count of one. The V gene is TRBV4-1, the J gene TRBJ1-3; no reliable D call. The germline V and J ends were trimmed by 1 base and 2 bases, with 9 bases remaining between them. The CDR3 runs to 15 residues. Germline V gene sequence: CDR1 MGHRA, CDR2 YSYEKL. CDR3 amino acids: CASSQVSLAGNTIYF. The CDR3 DNA reads TGCGCCAGCAGCCAAGTCAGTCTAGCTGGAAACACCATATATTTT.

CDR3 amino acids: CASSGGATSGVTQYF. The CDR3 bases are TGCGCCAGCAGCGGGGGGGCGACTAGCGGGGTGACCCAGTACTTC. The chain carries TRBV5-1 and TRBJ2-5; TRBD2 matches 11 bases. Germline CDR1 and CDR2: SGHRS and YFSETQ. This CDR3 contains 15 residues. The V gene end was trimmed by 4 bases and the J gene end by 7 bases; junction bases not matched to a gene: 9.

This chain uses TRBV30 with TRBJ2-1; TRBD2 matches at 8 bases. The CDR3 is 12 residues long. With V trimmed by 0 bases and J by 14 bases, 6 bases remained unmatched. CDR1 is GTSNPN and CDR2 is SVGIG in the germline V gene (reference sequence). CDR3 region: CAWSVSGTSKFF. CDR3 bases: TGTGCCTGGAGTGTGTCTGGGACTAGTAAGTTCTTC.

The DNA of the CDR3 is TGTGCCCACCACGGGGGGGCCGGAGATACGCAGTATTTT. It yields the protein CAHHGGAGDTQYF. V gene TRBV30 combines with J gene TRBJ2-3; 8 bases fit TRBD2. Germline-derived CDR1 and CDR2 are GTSNPN and SVGIG (reference sequence). The V segment lost 8 bases and the J segment 5 bases; nucleotides outside the gene matches: 9. The CDR3 has 13 amino acids.

The chain combines TRBV6-5 with TRBJ1-2; D is undetermined. This CDR3 is 14 amino acids long. CDR1 is MNHEY and CDR2 is SVGAGI in the germline V gene. Trimming removed 3 bases from V and 0 bases from J, with 8 bases in between. CDR3 protein: CASSYGSPNYGYTF. In nucleotides, the CDR3 is TGTGCCAGCAGTTATGGTAGCCCTAACTATGGCTACACCTTC.

This clone turned up a few times. The chain uses TRBV7-2 and TRBJ1-6; D gene unclear. The CDR3 contains 15 residues. CDR1 and CDR2 (germline): SGHTA, FQGNSA. V was clipped by 1 base and J by 10 bases, with 14 bases between them. For the CDR3, the DNA is TGTGCCAGCAGCTTAGGGAGCCAATCGGGGTCACCCCTCCACTTT. Its protein product is CASSLGSQSGSPLHF.

This clone was detected only a few times. The chain combines TRBV7-2 with TRBJ2-1; 9 nucleotides agree with TRBD2. The CDR3 runs 17 residues. V dropped 3 bases and J dropped 2; count of bases not matched to a gene: 8. Germline CDR1 SGHTA, CDR2 FQGNSA. For the CDR3, the DNA is TGTGCCAGCAGCTTCCGTAGCGGGAGTGGGCCCTACAATGAGCAGTTCTTC. Its translation is CASSFRSGSGPYNEQFF. Based on the CDR3 plus reference TRBV7-2 and TRBJ2-1, the full variable domain is GAGVSQSPSNKVTEKGKDVELRCDPISGHTALYWYRQSLGQGLEFLIYFQGNSAPDKSGLPSDRFSAERTGGSVSTLTIQRTQQEDSAVYLCASSFRSGSGPYNEQFFGPGTRLTVL.

The chain uses TRBV29-1 and TRBJ1-1; no definite D call. CDR3 length: 13 amino acids. Trimming removed 4 bases from V and 0 bases from J, with 9 bases in between. The V gene's germline CDR1 is SQVTM and CDR2 ANQGSEA. CDR3 in amino acids: CSVGGLMNTEAFF. CDR3 DNA sequence: TGCAGCGTTGGTGGACTGATGAACACTGAAGCTTTCTTT.

This rearrangement joins TRBV28 to TRBJ2-7; a possible D gene is TRBD1 (5 bases). V was shortened by 2 bases and J by 7 bases, with 18 bases between the two germline ends. The length of the CDR3 is 15 residues. CDR1 is MDHEN and CDR2 is SYDVKM in the germline V gene. The chain's CDR3 is CASSLRQGGVAEQYF. DNA for the CDR3: TGTGCCAGCAGTTTAAGGCAGGGTGGGGTAGCTGAGCAGTACTTC.

This chain uses TRBV6-1 with TRBJ2-3; TRBD2 is a possible D gene (5 bases). In germline, CDR1 is MNHNS, CDR2 SASEGT. V was trimmed by 5 bases and J by 0 bases, leaving 12 bases between them. The CDR3 is made up of 15 amino acids. CDR3 region: CASSQWRQSTDTQYF. In DNA, the CDR3 is TGTGCCAGCAGTCAGTGGAGGCAGAGCACAGATACGCAGTATTTT.

The V call is TRBV19, the J call TRBJ1-5, with 7 bases identical to TRBD1. CDR3 length equals 16 residues. Germline CDR1 is LNHDA and CDR2 is SQIVND (reference sequence). Trimming took 4 bases from V and 2 from J; bases not matched to a gene: 8. As DNA, the CDR3 is TGTGCCAGTAGTAATGACAGGGTTGGGGGCAATCAGCCCCAGCATTTT. Encoded protein: CASSNDRVGGNQPQHF.

The table lists this clone with a few counts. V and J are TRBV14 and TRBJ2-3; 7 bases map to TRBD2. V lost 2 bases, J lost 4 bases, and 9 bases stayed unmatched. The CDR3 is made up of 16 amino acids. Germline assignment: CDR1 SGHDN and CDR2 FVKESK. DNA of the CDR3: TGTGCCAGCAGCCAAAATTTTATTCGGGGGGCAGATACGCAGTATTTT. Protein: CASSQNFIRGADTQYF.

Comments on this clone: The sample contains more than one DNA sequence encoding this CDR3. This chain links TRBV13 with TRBJ2-1; maybe TRBD1 (6 bases). The germline V gene encodes CDR1 PRHDT and CDR2 FYEKMQ (reference sequence). Trimming pared 5 bases from V and 7 bases from J, leaving 12 bases between. This CDR3 spans 13 amino acids. CDR3 sequence: CASSLSRGNEQFF. In nucleotides, the CDR3 is TGTGCCAGCAGCCTTTCAAGGGGGAATGAGCAGTTCTTC.

CDR3 protein: CASKSGTSNTKQYF. The CDR3 nucleotides are TGTGCCAGCAAATCCGGGACTAGTAATACAAAGCAGTACTTC. V usage is TRBV2 and J usage is TRBJ2-7, with 8 bases lining up with TRBD2. V was clipped by 7 bases and J by 8 bases; unmatched bases: 13. CDR1 and CDR2 (germline): SNHLY, FYNNEI. This CDR3 comprises 14 residues.